The following is a TCR beta chain sequence with its context. Trimming removed 5 bases from V and 1 base from J, with 14 bases in between. Germline V CDR1 and CDR2: MNHEY, SVGAGI. The CDR3 is 15 amino acids. The sample is drawn from a study of shared T cell receptors in the human thymus. TCRdb keeps only in-frame clones here, not all; method: immunoSEQ multiplex PCR. The table includes 700,000 to 750,000 clones, 70% to 90% detected once. These records were also assigned to another study, of human thymus T cells. From that report: Having surgery to correct congenital heart defects, healthy Finnish infants acted as the donors. Usage of V and J genes appeared biased in thymic and blood repertoires.

Input material: thymocytes. The chain uses TRBV6-5 and TRBJ1-1, with a tentative D call TRBD1 (6 bases). This sequence originates from a girl under two years old with a congenital heart defect. The CDR3 region has the DNA TGTGCCAGCAGTGCCCGGGACAAGCAGAACACTGAAGCTTTCTTT. This translates into CASSARDKQNTEAFF.